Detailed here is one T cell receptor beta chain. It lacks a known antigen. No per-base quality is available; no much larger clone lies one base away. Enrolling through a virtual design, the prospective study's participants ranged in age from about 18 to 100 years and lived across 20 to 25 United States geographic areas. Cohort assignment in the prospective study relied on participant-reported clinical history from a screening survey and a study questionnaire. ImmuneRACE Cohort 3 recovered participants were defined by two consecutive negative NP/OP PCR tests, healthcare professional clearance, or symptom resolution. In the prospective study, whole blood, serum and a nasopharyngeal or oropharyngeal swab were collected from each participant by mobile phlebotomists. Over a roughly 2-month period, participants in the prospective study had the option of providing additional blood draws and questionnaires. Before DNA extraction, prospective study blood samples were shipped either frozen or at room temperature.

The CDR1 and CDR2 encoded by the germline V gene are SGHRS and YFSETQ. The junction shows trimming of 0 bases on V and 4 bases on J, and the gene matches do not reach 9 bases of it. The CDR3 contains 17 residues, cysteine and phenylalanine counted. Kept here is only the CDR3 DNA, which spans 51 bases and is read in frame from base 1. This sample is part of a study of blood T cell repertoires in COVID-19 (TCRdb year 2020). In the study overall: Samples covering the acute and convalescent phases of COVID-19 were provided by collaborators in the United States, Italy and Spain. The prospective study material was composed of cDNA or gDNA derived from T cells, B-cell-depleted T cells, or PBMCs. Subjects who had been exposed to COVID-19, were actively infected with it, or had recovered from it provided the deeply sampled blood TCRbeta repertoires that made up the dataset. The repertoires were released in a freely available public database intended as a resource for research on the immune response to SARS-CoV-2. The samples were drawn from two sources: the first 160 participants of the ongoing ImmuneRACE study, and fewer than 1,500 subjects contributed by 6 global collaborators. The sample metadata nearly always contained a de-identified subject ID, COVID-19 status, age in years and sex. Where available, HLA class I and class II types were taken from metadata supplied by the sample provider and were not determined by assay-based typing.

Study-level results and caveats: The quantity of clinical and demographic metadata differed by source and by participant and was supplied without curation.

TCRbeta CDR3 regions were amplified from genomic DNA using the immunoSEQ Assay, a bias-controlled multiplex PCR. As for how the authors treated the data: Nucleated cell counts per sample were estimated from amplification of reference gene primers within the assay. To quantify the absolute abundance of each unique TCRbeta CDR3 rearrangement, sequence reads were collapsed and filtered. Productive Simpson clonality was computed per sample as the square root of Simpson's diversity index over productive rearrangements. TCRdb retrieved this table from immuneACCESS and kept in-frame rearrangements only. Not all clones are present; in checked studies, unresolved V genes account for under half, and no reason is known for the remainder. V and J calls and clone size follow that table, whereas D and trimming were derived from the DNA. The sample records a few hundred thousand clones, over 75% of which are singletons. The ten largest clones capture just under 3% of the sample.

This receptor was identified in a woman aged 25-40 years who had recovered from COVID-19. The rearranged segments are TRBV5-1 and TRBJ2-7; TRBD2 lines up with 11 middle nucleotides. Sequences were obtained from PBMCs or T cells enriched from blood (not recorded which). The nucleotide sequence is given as TGCGCCAGCAGCTTGGAGGTTAGCGGGGGGGTTAGGTACGAGCAGTACTTC. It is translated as CASSLEVSGGVRYEQYF.